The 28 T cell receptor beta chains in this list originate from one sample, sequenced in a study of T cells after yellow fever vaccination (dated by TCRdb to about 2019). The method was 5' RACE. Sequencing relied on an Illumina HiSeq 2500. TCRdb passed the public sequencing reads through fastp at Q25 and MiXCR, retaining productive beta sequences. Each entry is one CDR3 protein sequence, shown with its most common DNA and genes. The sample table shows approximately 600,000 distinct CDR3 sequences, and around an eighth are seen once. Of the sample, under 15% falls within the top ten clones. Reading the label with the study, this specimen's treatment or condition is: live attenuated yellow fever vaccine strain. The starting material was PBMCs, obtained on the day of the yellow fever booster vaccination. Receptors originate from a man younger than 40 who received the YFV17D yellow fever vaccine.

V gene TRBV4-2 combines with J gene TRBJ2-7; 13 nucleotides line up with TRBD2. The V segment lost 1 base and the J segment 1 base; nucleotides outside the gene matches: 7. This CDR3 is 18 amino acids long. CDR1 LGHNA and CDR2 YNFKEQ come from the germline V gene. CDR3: CASSQAGTSGTGSYEQYF. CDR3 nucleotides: TGTGCCAGCAGCCAAGCCGGGACTAGCGGGACCGGTTCCTACGAGCAGTACTTC.

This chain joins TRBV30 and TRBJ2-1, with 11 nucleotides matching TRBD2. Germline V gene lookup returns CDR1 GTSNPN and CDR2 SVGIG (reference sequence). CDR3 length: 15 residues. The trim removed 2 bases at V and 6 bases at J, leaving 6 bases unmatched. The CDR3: CAWSPIAGGPNEQFF. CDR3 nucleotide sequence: TGTGCCTGGAGTCCTATAGCGGGAGGGCCCAATGAGCAGTTCTTC.

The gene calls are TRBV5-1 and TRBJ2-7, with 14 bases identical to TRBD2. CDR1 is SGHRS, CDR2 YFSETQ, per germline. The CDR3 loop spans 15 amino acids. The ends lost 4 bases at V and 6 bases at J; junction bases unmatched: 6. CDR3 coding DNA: TGCGCCAGCAGCGCGACTAGCGGGAGGGAGGGCGAGCAGTACTTC. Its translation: CASSATSGREGEQYF. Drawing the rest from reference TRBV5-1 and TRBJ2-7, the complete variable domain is KAGVTQTPRYLIKTRGQQVTLSCSPISGHRSVSWYQQTPGQGLQFLFEYFSETQRNKGNFPGRFSGRQFSNSRSEMNVSTLELGDSALYLCASSATSGREGEQYFGPGTRLTVT.

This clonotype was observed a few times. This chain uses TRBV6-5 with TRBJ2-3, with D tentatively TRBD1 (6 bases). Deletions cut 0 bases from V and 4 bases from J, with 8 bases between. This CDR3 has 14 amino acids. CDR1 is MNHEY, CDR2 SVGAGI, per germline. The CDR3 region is CASSYSEGADTQYF. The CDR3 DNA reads TGTGCCAGCAGTTACTCAGAGGGGGCAGATACGCAGTATTTT.

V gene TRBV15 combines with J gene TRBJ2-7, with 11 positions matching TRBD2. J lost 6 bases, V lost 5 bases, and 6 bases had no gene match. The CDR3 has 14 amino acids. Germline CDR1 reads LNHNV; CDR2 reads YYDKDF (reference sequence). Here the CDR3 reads CATSLRTSGREQYF. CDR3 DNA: TGTGCCACCAGCCTACGGACTAGCGGGCGCGAGCAGTACTTC.

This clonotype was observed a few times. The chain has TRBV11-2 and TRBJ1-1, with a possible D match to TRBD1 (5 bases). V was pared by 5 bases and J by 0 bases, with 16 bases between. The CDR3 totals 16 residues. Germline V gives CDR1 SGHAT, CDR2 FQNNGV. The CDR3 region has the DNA TGTGCCAGCAGCCGGGACCGGAGAGCCGTGAACACTGAAGCTTTCTTT. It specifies CASSRDRRAVNTEAFF.

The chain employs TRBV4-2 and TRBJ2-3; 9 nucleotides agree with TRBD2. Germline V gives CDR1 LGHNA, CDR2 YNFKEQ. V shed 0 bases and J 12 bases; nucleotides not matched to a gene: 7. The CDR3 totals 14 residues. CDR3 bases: TGTGCCAGCAGCCAAGAGTATAGCGGGAGTGTTCAGTATTTT. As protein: CASSQEYSGSVQYF.

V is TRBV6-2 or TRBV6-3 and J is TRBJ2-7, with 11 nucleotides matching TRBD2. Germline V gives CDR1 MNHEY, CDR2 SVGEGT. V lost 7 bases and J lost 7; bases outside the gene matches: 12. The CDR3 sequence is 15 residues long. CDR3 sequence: CASNLPSGRTGEQYF. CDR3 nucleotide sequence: TGTGCCAGCAATCTCCCTAGCGGGAGGACCGGGGAGCAGTACTTC.

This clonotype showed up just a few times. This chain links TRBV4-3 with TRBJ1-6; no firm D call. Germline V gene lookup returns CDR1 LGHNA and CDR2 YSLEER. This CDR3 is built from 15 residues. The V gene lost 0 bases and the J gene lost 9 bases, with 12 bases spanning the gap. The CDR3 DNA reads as TGCGCCAGCAGCCAAGATTTGGGGTTGAGTTCACCCCTCCACTTT. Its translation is CASSQDLGLSSPLHF.

The CDR3 here is CAIKEGMGGETQYF. The DNA of the CDR3 is TGTGCCATCAAGGAGGGGATGGGGGGAGAGACCCAGTACTTC. The rearrangement joins TRBV10-3 to TRBJ2-5; a possible D gene is TRBD2 (6 bases). The germline CDR1 and CDR2 sequences are ENHRY and SYGVKD. CDR3 size: 14 residues. Trimming took 7 bases from V and 4 from J, leaving 16 bases between them.

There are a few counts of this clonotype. CDR3: CASSRSPVLDTQYF. Written as DNA, the CDR3 is TGTGCCAGCAGTCGAAGTCCGGTACTGGATACGCAGTATTTT. V and J are TRBV27 and TRBJ2-3; D uncertain. Trimming pared 5 bases from V and 6 bases from J, leaving 15 bases between. Germline assignment: CDR1 MNHEY and CDR2 SMNVEV (reference sequence). The CDR3 covers 14 residues.

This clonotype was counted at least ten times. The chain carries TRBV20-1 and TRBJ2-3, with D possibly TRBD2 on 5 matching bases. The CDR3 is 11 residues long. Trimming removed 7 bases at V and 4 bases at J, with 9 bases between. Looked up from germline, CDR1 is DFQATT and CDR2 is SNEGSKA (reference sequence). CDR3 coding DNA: TGCAGTGTTCAGGAGGCAGATACGCAGTATTTT. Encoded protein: CSVQEADTQYF.

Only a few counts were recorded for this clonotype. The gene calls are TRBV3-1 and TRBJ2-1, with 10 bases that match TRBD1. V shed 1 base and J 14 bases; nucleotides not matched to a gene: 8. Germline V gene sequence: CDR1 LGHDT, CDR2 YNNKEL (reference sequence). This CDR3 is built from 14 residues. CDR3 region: CASSQGQGARWEFF. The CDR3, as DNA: TGTGCCAGCAGCCAAGGACAGGGGGCGCGGTGGGAGTTCTTC.

The CDR3 DNA sequence: TGTGCCAGCAGCAAAGGGGGTGTGAATGAAAAACTGTTTTTT. It specifies CASSKGGVNEKLFF. The chain uses TRBV21-1 and TRBJ1-4. TRBV21-1 counts as a pseudogene. There are 14 residues in the CDR3.

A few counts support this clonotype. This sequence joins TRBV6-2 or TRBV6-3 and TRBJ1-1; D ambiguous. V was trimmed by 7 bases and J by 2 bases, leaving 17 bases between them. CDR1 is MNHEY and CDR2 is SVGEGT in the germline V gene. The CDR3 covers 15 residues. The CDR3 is CASTDDFRVNTEAFF. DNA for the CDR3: TGTGCCAGCACCGATGATTTTAGGGTCAACACTGAAGCTTTCTTT.

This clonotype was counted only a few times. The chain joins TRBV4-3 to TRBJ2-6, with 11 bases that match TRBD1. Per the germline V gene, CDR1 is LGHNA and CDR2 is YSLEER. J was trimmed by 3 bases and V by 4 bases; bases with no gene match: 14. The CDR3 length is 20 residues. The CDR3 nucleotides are TGCGCCAGCAGCCTGCAGTCCGGTCGGACAGGGGGCTTTGGGGCCAACGTCCTGACTTTC. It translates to CASSLQSGRTGGFGANVLTF.

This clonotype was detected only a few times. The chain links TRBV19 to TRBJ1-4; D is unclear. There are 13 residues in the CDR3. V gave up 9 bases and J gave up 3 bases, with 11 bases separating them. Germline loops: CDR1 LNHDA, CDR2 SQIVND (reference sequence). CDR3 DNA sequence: TGTGCCAGCGGACCTTCGGCTAATGAAAAACTGTTTTTT. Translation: CASGPSANEKLFF.

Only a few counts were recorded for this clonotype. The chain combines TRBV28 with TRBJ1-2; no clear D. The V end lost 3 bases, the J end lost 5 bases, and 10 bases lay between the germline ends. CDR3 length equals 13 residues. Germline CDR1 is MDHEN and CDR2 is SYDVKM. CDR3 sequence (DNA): TGTGCCAGCAGTTTTGTTAGTGCATATGGCTACACCTTC. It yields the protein CASSFVSAYGYTF.

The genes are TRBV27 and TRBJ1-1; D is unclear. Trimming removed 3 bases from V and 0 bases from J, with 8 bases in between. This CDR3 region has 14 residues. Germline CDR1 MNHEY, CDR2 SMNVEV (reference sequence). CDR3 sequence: CASSFIGMNTEAFF. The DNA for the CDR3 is TGTGCCAGCAGTTTCATCGGTATGAACACTGAAGCTTTCTTT.

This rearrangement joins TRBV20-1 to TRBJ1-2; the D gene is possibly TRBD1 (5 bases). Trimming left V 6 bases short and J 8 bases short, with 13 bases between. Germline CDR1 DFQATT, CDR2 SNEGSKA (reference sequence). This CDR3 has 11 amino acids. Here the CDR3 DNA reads TGCAGTGCCGCATCCGGGACCGGCTACACCTTC. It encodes CSAASGTGYTF.

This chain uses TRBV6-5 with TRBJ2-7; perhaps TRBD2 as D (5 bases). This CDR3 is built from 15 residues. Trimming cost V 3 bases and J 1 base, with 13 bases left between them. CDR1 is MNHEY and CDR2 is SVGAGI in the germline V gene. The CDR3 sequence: CASSYQDGGSYEQYF. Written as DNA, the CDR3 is TGTGCCAGCAGTTATCAGGACGGAGGATCCTACGAGCAGTACTTC.

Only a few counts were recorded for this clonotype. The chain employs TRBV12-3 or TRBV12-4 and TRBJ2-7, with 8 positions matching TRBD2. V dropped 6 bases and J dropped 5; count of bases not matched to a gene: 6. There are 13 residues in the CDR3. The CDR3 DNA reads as TGTGCCAGCAGGCGGGGGGCGTCCAACGAGCAGTACTTC. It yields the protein CASRRGASNEQYF.

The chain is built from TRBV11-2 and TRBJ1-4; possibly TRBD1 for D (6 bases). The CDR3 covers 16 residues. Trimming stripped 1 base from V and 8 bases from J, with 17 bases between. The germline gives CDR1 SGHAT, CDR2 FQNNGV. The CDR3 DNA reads TGTGCCAGCAGCTTAGTTATCGGGGGCATGGGAGAAAAACTGTTTTTT. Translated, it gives CASSLVIGGMGEKLFF.

CDR3 sequence reads: CASSYSPGGDTQYF. The CDR3, as DNA: TGTGCCAGCAGTTACTCGCCGGGTGGGGATACGCAGTATTTT. The chain links TRBV6-5 to TRBJ2-3; no clear D. CDR3 length: 14 residues. With 0 bases removed from V and 6 bases from J, the gap between germline ends came to 10 bases. Germline CDR1 is MNHEY and CDR2 is SVGAGI.

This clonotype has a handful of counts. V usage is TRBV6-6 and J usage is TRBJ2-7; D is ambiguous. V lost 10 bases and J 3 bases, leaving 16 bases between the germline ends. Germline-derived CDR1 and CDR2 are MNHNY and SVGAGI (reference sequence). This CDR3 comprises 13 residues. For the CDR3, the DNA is TGTGCCACAAACCAAGCGCAGAGCTACGAGCAGTACTTC. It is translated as CATNQAQSYEQYF.

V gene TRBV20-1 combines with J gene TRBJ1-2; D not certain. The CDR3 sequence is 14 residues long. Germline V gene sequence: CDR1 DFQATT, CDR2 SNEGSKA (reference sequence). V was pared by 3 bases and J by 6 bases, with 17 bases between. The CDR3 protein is CSASRRASIHGYTF. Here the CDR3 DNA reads TGCAGTGCTAGTAGGAGGGCCTCAATTCATGGCTACACCTTC.

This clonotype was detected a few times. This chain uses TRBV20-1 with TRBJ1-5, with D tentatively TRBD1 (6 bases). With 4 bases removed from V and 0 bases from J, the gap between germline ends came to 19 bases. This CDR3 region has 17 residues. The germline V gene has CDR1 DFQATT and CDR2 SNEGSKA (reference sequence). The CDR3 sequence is CSAIGLGGANSNQPQHF. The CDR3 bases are TGCAGTGCTATAGGTTTGGGGGGCGCAAATAGCAATCAGCCCCAGCATTTT.

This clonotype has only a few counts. Written as DNA, the CDR3 is TGTGCCATCCGAGGGACTTACGATACGCAGTATTTT. This gives the protein CAIRGTYDTQYF. This rearrangement joins TRBV10-3 to TRBJ2-3, with a possible D match to TRBD2 (6 bases). Germline V gene sequence: CDR1 ENHRY, CDR2 SYGVKD. CDR3 length: 12 residues. Trimming took 8 bases from V and 6 from J, leaving 12 bases between them.